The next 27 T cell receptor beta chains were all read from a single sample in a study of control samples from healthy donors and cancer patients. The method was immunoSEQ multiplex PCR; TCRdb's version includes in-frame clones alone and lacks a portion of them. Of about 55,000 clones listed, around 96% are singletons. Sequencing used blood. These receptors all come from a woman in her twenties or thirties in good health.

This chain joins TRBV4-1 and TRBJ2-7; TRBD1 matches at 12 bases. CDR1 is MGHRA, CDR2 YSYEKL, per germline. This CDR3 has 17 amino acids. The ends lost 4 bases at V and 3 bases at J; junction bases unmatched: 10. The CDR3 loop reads CASSLSPGQGADYEQYF. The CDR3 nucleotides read TGCGCCAGCAGCCTAAGCCCGGGACAGGGGGCTGACTACGAGCAGTACTTC.

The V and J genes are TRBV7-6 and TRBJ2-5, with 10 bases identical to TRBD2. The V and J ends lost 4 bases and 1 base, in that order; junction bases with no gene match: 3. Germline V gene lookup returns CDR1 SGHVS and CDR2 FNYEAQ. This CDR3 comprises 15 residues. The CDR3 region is CASSSRTSGQETQYF. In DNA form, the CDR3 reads TGTGCCAGCAGCTCGCGGACTAGCGGCCAAGAGACCCAGTACTTC.

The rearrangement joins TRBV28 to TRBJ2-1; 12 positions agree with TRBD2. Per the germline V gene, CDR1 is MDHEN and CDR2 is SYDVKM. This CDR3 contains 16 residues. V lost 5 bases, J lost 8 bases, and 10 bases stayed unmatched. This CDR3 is CASSPFLAGGLDEQFF. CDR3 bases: TGTGCCAGCAGTCCCTTTCTAGCGGGAGGGTTGGATGAGCAGTTCTTC.

CDR3: CASSLQGPLTAKNIQYF. The CDR3 DNA follows: TGTGCCAGCAGCCTCCAGGGCCCACTCACAGCCAAAAACATTCAGTACTTC. This rearrangement joins TRBV3-1 (or the pseudogene TRBV3-2) to TRBJ2-4; a weak D match, TRBD1 (5 bases). This CDR3 region has 17 residues. V was clipped by 4 bases and J by 0 bases, with 16 bases between them. Germline CDR1 LGHDT, CDR2 YNNKEL (reference sequence).

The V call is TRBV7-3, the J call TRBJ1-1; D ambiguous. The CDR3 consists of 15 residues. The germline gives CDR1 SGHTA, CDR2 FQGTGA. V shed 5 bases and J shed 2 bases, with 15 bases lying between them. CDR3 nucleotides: TGTGCCAGCAGCCCCTCGGGCGGACTAAACACTGAAGCTTTCTTT. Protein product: CASSPSGGLNTEAFF.

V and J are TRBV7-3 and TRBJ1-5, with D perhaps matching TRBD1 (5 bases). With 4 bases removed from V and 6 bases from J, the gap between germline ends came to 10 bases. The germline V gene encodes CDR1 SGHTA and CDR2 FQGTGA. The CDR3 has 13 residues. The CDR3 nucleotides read TGTGCCAGCAGCTCTGGACAAGGTCAGCCCCAGCATTTT. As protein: CASSSGQGQPQHF.

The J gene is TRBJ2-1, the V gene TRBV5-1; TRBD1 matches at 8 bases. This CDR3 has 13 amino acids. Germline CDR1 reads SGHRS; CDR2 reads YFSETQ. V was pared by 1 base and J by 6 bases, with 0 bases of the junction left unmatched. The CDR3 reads CASSLTGGNEQFF. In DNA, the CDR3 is TGCGCCAGCAGCTTGACAGGGGGCAATGAGCAGTTCTTC. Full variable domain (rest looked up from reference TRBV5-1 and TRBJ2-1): KAGVTQTPRYLIKTRGQQVTLSCSPISGHRSVSWYQQTPGQGLQFLFEYFSETQRNKGNFPGRFSGRQFSNSRSEMNVSTLELGDSALYLCASSLTGGNEQFFGPGTRLTVL.

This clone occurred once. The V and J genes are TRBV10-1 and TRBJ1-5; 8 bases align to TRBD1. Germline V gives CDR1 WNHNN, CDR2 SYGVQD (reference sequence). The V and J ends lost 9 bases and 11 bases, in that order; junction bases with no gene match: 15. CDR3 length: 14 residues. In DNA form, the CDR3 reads TGCGCCAGTTTTTCCAGGGGGCAGGGTTTGGCCCAGCATTTT. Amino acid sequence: CASFSRGQGLAQHF.

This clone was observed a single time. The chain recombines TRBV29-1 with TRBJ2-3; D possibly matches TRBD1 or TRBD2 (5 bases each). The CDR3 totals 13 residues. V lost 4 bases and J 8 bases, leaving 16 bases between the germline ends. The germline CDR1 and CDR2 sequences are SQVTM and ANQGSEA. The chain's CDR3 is CSVGVKGTGTQYF. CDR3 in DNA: TGCAGCGTTGGGGTGAAGGGGACCGGTACGCAGTATTTT.

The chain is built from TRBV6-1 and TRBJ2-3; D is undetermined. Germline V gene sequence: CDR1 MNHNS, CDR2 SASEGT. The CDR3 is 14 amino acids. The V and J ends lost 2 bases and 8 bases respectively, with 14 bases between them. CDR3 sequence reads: CASSERSPRVTQYF. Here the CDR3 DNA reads TGTGCCAGCAGTGAAAGATCCCCCCGGGTTACGCAGTATTTT.

The CDR3 protein is CASRRTGVGGELFF. In DNA, the CDR3 is TGTGCCAGCAGACGGACAGGGGTCGGCGGGGAGCTGTTTTTT. The chain combines TRBV7-8 with TRBJ2-2, with TRBD1 matching over 9 bases. Germline assignment: CDR1 SGHVS and CDR2 FQNEAQ. The CDR3 is 14 amino acids. V trimming: 6 bases; J trimming: 7 bases; junction bases outside the gene matches: 6. The full variable domain, completed using reference TRBV7-8 and TRBJ2-2, is GAGVSQSPRYKVAKRGQDVALRCDPISGHVSLFWYQQALGQGPEFLTYFQNEAQLDKSGLPSDRFFAERPEGSVSTLKIQRTQQEDSAVYLCASRRTGVGGELFFGEGSRLTVL.

CDR3 loop: CASSQDLENTEAFF. The CDR3 DNA reads as TGTGCCAGCAGCCAAGATCTAGAGAACACTGAAGCTTTCTTT. The chain links TRBV3-1 (or the pseudogene TRBV3-2) to TRBJ1-1; the D is unclear. There are 14 residues in the CDR3. Germline values: CDR1 LGHDT, CDR2 YNNKEL (reference sequence). The ends were cut back, 0 bases at V and 1 base at J, with 6 bases in the middle.

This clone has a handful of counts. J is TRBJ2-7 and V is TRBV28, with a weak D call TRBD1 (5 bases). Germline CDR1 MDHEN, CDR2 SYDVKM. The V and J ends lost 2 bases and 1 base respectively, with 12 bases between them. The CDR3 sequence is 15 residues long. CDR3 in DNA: TGTGCCAGCAGTTTACGCAGGGTGTGGTCCTACGAGCAGTACTTC. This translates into CASSLRRVWSYEQYF.

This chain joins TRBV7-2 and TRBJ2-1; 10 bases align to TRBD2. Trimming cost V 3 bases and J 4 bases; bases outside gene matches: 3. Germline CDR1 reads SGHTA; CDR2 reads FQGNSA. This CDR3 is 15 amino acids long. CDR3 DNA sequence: TGTGCCAGCAGCTTCGGACTAGCGGAATACAATGAGCAGTTCTTC. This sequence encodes CASSFGLAEYNEQFF. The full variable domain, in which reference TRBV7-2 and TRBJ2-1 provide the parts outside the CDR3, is GAGVSQSPSNKVTEKGKDVELRCDPISGHTALYWYRQSLGQGLEFLIYFQGNSAPDKSGLPSDRFSAERTGGSVSTLTIQRTQQEDSAVYLCASSFGLAEYNEQFFGPGTRLTVL.

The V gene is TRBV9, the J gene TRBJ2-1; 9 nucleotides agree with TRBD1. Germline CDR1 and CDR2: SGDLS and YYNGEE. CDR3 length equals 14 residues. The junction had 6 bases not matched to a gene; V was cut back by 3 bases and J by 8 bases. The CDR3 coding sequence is TGTGCCAGCAGCGAGGGGACAGGGAGCGATGAGCAGTTCTTC. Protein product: CASSEGTGSDEQFF. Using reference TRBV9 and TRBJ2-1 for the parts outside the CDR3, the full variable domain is DSGVTQTPKHLITATGQRVTLRCSPRSGDLSVYWYQQSLDQGLQFLIQYYNGEERAKGNILERFSAQQFPDLHSELNLSSLELGDSALYFCASSEGTGSDEQFFGPGTRLTVL.

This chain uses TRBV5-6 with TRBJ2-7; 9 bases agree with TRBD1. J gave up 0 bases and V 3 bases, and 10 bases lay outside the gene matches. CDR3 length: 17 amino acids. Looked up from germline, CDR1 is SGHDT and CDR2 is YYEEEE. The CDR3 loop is CASSSPGQGRSSYEQYF. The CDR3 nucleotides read TGTGCCAGCAGCTCCCCGGGACAGGGCAGGAGCTCCTACGAGCAGTACTTC.

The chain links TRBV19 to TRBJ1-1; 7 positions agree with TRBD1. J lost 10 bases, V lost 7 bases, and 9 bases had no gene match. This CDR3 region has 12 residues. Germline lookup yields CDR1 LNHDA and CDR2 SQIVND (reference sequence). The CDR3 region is CASTRDRVVAFF. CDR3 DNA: TGTGCCAGTACCAGGGACAGAGTTGTAGCTTTCTTT.

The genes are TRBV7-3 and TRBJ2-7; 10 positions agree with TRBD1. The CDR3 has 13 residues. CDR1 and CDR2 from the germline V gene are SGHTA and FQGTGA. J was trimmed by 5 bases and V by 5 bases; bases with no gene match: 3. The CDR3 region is CASSLGTGDEQYF. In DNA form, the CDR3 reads TGTGCCAGCAGCCTCGGGACAGGGGACGAGCAGTACTTC.

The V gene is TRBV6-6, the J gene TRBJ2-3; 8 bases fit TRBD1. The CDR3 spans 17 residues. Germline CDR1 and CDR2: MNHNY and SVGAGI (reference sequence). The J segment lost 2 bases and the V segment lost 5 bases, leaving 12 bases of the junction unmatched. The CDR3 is CASSRTRGPISTDTQYF. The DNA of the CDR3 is TGTGCCAGCAGTCGAACCAGGGGGCCCATTTCCACAGATACGCAGTATTTT.

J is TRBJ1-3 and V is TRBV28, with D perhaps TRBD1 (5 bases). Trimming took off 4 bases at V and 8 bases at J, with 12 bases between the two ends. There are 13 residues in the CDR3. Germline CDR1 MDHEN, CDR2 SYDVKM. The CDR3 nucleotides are TGTGCCAGCAGTTCCAGGACACCCTACACCATATATTTT. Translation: CASSSRTPYTIYF.

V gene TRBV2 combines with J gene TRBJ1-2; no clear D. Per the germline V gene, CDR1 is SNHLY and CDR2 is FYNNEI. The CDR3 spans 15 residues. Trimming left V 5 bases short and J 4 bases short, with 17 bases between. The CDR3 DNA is TGTGCCAGCAGTTCAGAACCCCGGACGGTCTATGGCTACACCTTC. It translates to CASSSEPRTVYGYTF. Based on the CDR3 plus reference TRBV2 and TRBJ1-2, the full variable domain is EPEVTQTPSHQVTQMGQEVILRCVPISNHLYFYWYRQILGQKVEFLVSFYNNEISEKSEIFDDQFSVERPDGSNFTLKIRSTKLEDSAMYFCASSSEPRTVYGYTFGSGTRLTVV.

The CDR3 spells CASSLREGTQYF. CDR3 sequence (DNA): TGTGCCAGCAGCCTTCGTGAGGGGACCCAGTACTTC. The chain is built from TRBV7-2 and TRBJ2-5; weak D call: TRBD2 (5 bases). Trimming removed 5 bases from V and 7 bases from J, with 11 bases in between. Germline-derived CDR1 and CDR2 are SGHTA and FQGNSA. The CDR3 is 12 amino acids.

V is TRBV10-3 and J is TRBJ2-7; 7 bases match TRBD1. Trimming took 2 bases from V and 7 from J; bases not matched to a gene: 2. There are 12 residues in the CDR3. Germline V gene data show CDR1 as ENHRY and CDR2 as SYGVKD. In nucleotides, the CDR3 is TGTGCCATCAGTGAGAACAGGGGAGAGCAGTACTTC. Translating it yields CAISENRGEQYF.

The CDR3 here is CASSQDQQGYGYTF. For the CDR3, the DNA is TGTGCCAGCAGCCAGGACCAACAGGGGTATGGCTACACCTTC. The chain links TRBV3-1 (or the pseudogene TRBV3-2) to TRBJ1-2; 7 positions match TRBD1. This CDR3 spans 14 amino acids. V lost 3 bases and J lost 5; bases outside the gene matches: 6. The germline CDR1 and CDR2 sequences are LGHDT and YNNKEL (reference sequence).

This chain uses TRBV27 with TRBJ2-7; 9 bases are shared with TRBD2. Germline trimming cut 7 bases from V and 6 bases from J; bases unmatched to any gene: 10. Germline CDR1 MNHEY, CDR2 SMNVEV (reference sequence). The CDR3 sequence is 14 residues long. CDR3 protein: CASKGGGRAAEQYF. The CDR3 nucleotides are TGTGCCAGCAAGGGTGGCGGGAGGGCCGCCGAGCAGTACTTC.

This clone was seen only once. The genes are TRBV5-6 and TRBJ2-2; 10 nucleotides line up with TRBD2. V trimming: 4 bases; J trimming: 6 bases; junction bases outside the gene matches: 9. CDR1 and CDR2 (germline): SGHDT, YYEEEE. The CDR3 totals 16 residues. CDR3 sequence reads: CASSSGGLAGAGELFF. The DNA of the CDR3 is TGTGCCAGCAGCAGTGGCGGCCTAGCGGGAGCCGGGGAGCTGTTTTTT.

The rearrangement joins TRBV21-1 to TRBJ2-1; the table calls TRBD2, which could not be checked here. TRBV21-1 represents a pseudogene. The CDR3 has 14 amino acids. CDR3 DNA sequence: TGTGCCAGAGAGGCGGGAGGGCCGGCGAATGAGCAGTTCTTC. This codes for CAREAGGPANEQFF.